These 13 T cell receptor beta chains were all obtained from the same sample, sequenced in a study of T cells after yellow fever vaccination. TCRdb independently ran MiXCR on the 5' RACE reads; one entry per CDR3 protein. The data hold 250,000 to 400,000 distinct CDR3 sequences, with approximately 4% observed a single time. Material: PBMCs, obtained 5 days after the yellow fever booster vaccination. Receptors were obtained from a man younger than 35 who received the YFV17D yellow fever vaccine.

This clonotype was recorded many times. The CDR3 protein is CASSPTRQGVVSKNIQYF. CDR3 DNA: TGTGCCAGCAGCCCGACACGACAGGGGGTAGTCTCAAAAAACATTCAGTACTTC. The gene calls are TRBV7-8 and TRBJ2-4; TRBD1 aligns across 9 bases. CDR1 and CDR2 (germline): SGHVS, FQNEAQ. V trimming: 5 bases; J trimming: 4 bases; junction bases outside the gene matches: 15. The CDR3 is made up of 18 amino acids.

The chain is built from TRBV6-2 or TRBV6-3 and TRBJ1-1; weak D call: TRBD1 (5 bases). Trimming took off 8 bases at V and 2 bases at J, with 9 bases between the two ends. This CDR3 has 12 amino acids. Germline CDR1 and CDR2: MNHEY and SVGEGT. The CDR3 nucleotides read TGTGCCAGCGGGGGACCTAACACTGAAGCTTTCTTT. Its translation is CASGGPNTEAFF.

In its sample, this clonotype was seen a few times. The CDR3 sequence: CASSATPTGPGGYGYTF. As DNA, the CDR3 is TGTGCCAGCTCGGCTACTCCTACGGGACCAGGCGGCTATGGCTACACCTTC. This chain joins TRBV28 and TRBJ1-2; TRBD1 might be the D (5 bases). Per the germline V gene, CDR1 is MDHEN and CDR2 is SYDVKM. The CDR3 length is 17 residues. V dropped 8 bases and J dropped 4 bases, with 26 bases sitting between them.

This clonotype came up a few times. This chain joins TRBV19 and TRBJ2-3, with 8 bases fitting TRBD2. V shed 7 bases and J 0 bases; nucleotides not matched to a gene: 9. The V gene's germline CDR1 is LNHDA and CDR2 SQIVND (reference sequence). The CDR3 has 16 residues. CDR3 loop: CASTRRERGSTDTQYF. CDR3 coding DNA: TGTGCCAGTACCCGTCGAGAGCGGGGGAGCACAGATACGCAGTATTTT. Full variable domain (rest looked up from reference TRBV19 and TRBJ2-3): DGGITQSPKYLFRKEGQNVTLSCEQNLNHDAMYWYRQDPGQGLRLIYYSQIVNDFQKGDIAEGYSVSREKKESFPLTVTSAQKNPTAFYLCASTRRERGSTDTQYFGPGTRLTVL.

The table lists this clonotype with many counts. The chain links TRBV7-3 to TRBJ1-1; D uncertain. From germline, CDR1 is SGHTA and CDR2 FQGTGA. This CDR3 is built from 12 residues. V was cut by 2 bases and J by 14 bases, with 15 bases left in between. CDR3 region: CASSLDGSPPFF. In DNA, the CDR3 is TGTGCCAGCAGCTTAGACGGCAGTCCTCCCTTCTTT.

This clonotype was counted a few times. This rearrangement joins TRBV20-1 to TRBJ2-1; 10 bases align to TRBD2. Germline lookup yields CDR1 DFQATT and CDR2 SNEGSKA (reference sequence). V lost 0 bases to trimming and J lost 4 bases; unmatched junction nucleotides: 9. The CDR3 runs to 17 residues. The CDR3 spells CSARDHGSGGPYNEQFF. The CDR3 nucleotides are TGCAGTGCTAGAGATCACGGTAGCGGGGGGCCTTACAATGAGCAGTTCTTC.

This clonotype was seen a few times. The V and J genes are TRBV5-4 and TRBJ1-1; TRBD1 matches 9 bases. Germline assignment: CDR1 SGHNT and CDR2 YYREEE (reference sequence). J gave up 11 bases and V 7 bases, and 18 bases lay outside the gene matches. This CDR3 region has 15 residues. CDR3 coding DNA: TGTGCCAGCGGCTCGACAGGGGGAAAGGGGGGTGGTGCTTTCTTT. Translating gives CASGSTGGKGGGAFF.

This clonotype turned up a few times. The chain recombines TRBV19 with TRBJ1-5; D is uncertain. The CDR3 length is 13 residues. The germline V and J ends were trimmed by 8 bases and 3 bases, with 11 bases remaining between them. The germline V gene encodes CDR1 LNHDA and CDR2 SQIVND (reference sequence). The CDR3 loop is CASRPGSNQPQHF. CDR3 in DNA: TGTGCCAGTCGGCCGGGGTCCAATCAGCCCCAGCATTTT.

There are many counts of this clonotype. CDR3: CASSPGTVEGYTF. CDR3 DNA sequence: TGTGCCAGCAGCCCAGGGACAGTGGAAGGCTACACCTTC. This chain uses TRBV7-2 with TRBJ1-2; 7 nucleotides agree with TRBD1. V lost 5 bases and J lost 8; bases outside the gene matches: 8. There are 13 residues in the CDR3. Germline lookup yields CDR1 SGHTA and CDR2 FQGNSA.

This clonotype was seen only a few times. J is TRBJ2-3 and V is TRBV27; 10 bases agree with TRBD2. Germline CDR1 is MNHEY and CDR2 is SMNVEV (reference sequence). V lost 2 bases, J lost 13 bases, and 6 bases stayed unmatched. The length of the CDR3 is 13 residues. The CDR3 sequence: CASSLGGLADKYF. The CDR3 region has the DNA TGTGCCAGCAGTTTAGGAGGACTAGCGGATAAGTATTTT.

The V call is TRBV7-2, the J call TRBJ2-7; 8 nucleotides match TRBD1. The germline gives CDR1 SGHTA, CDR2 FQGNSA. The junction had 11 bases not matched to a gene; V was cut back by 5 bases and J by 5 bases. The CDR3 sequence is 15 residues long. Here the CDR3 DNA reads TGTGCCAGCAGCCTGCGGACAGGGACGGCAGACGAGCAGTACTTC. Translated: CASSLRTGTADEQYF.

This clonotype was recorded a few times. The V and J genes are TRBV6-1 and TRBJ1-4, with TRBD1 identical over 9 bases. The V and J ends lost 3 bases and 8 bases, in that order; junction bases with no gene match: 1. The CDR3 runs to 13 residues. The germline V gene encodes CDR1 MNHNS and CDR2 SASEGT. The CDR3 protein is CASSETGGEKLFF. CDR3 sequence (DNA): TGTGCCAGCAGTGAGACAGGGGGGGAAAAACTGTTTTTT.

Only a few counts were recorded for this clonotype. The rearrangement uses TRBV7-2 and TRBJ2-7; 7 bases fit TRBD1. The CDR3 loop spans 13 amino acids. J gave up 7 bases and V 5 bases, and 8 bases lay outside the gene matches. From germline, CDR1 is SGHTA and CDR2 FQGNSA. In nucleotides, the CDR3 is TGTGCCAGCAGCCCGGGACAGCCGACGGAGCAGTACTTC. Protein product: CASSPGQPTEQYF.